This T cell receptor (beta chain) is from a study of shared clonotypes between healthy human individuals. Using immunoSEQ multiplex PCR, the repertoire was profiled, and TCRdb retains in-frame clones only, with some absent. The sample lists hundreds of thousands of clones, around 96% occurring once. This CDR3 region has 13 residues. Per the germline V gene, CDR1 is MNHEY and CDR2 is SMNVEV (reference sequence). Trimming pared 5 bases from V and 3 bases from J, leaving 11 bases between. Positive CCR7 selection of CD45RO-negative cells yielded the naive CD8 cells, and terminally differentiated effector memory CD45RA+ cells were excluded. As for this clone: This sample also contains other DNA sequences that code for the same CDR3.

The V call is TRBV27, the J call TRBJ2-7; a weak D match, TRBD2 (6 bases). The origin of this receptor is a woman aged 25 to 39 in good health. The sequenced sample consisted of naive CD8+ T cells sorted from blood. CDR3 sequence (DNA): TGTGCCAGCAGTCCGGGACTGGGCTACGAGCAGTACTTC. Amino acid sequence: CASSPGLGYEQYF.